A single T cell receptor (beta chain) is shown here with its context. Its antigen is unidentified. PCR amplification relied on 60 Vbeta primers (plus 13 Jbeta primers). Original handling: A follow-up analysis tallied 73 million or so unique TCR beta chains, approximately 10 million shared. The method was immunoSEQ multiplex PCR; TCRdb's version includes in-frame clones alone and lacks a portion of them. V and J calls and clone size come straight from that table; D and trimming were deduced from the DNA. The sample holds some 170,000 clones, approximately 80% seen once. CDR1 is SNHLY, CDR2 FYNNEI, per germline. The CDR3 is made up of 12 amino acids. J was trimmed by 1 base and V by 8 bases; bases with no gene match: 0. This entry comes from a study of cytomegalovirus exposure and HLA in healthy donors. Study outcomes and limitations: There were reportedly fewer N-insertions in an Asian-associated ancestry cluster than the approximately 630-donor mean, in a later analysis. TCR beta sequences numbering around 15,000 were associated with HLA alleles at 0.05 false discovery rate in a later analysis.

The origin of this receptor is a woman aged 18-29 years in good health and CMV-seronegative. V and J are TRBV2 and TRBJ1-1; 8 bases map to TRBD1. Material: PBMCs. The CDR3 sequence is CASGTGNTEAFF. CDR3 DNA sequence: TGTGCCAGCGGGACAGGGAACACTGAAGCTTTCTTT.